This TCR beta chain is from a study of blood T cells in healthy people across ages. The V end lost 4 bases, the J end lost 2 bases, and 9 bases lay between the germline ends. The CDR3 sequence is 14 residues long. Germline V CDR1 and CDR2: SGHTA, FQGNSA. This clonotype was seen a few times. Combining a sample-barcoded 5' primer with a J-beta primer mix, a second PCR ran for 7 to 11 cycles. One entry per CDR3 protein results from TCRdb running MiXCR on the 5' RACE reads. This sample has 780,000 or so distinct CDR3 sequences, with roughly 25% found just once. The same data also contributed to another study, on T cells of mothers and their children.

The material sequenced was blood. This sequence joins TRBV7-2 and TRBJ1-5, with unresolved D. The source is a boy younger than 18 in good health. For the CDR3, the DNA is TGTGCCAGCAGCTCCCAGGCCGGCAATCAGCCCCAGCATTTT. This encodes CASSSQAGNQPQHF.